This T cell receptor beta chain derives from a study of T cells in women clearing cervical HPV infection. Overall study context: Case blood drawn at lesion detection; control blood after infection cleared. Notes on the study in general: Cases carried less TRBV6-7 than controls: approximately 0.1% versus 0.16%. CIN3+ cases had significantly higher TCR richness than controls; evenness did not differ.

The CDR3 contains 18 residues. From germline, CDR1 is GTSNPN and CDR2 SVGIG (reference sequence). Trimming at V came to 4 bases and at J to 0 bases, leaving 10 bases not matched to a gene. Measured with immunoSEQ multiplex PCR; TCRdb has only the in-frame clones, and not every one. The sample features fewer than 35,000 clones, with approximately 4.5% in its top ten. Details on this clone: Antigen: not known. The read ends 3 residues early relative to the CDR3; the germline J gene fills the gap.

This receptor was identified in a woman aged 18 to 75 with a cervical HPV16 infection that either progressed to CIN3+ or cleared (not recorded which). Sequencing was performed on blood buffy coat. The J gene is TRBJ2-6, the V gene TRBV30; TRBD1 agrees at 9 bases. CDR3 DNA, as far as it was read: TGTGCCTGGAAGCCACCGGGACAGGGTTCCTCTGGGGCCAACGTC. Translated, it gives CAWKPPGQGSSGANV. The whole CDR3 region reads CAWKPPGQGSSGANVLTF.